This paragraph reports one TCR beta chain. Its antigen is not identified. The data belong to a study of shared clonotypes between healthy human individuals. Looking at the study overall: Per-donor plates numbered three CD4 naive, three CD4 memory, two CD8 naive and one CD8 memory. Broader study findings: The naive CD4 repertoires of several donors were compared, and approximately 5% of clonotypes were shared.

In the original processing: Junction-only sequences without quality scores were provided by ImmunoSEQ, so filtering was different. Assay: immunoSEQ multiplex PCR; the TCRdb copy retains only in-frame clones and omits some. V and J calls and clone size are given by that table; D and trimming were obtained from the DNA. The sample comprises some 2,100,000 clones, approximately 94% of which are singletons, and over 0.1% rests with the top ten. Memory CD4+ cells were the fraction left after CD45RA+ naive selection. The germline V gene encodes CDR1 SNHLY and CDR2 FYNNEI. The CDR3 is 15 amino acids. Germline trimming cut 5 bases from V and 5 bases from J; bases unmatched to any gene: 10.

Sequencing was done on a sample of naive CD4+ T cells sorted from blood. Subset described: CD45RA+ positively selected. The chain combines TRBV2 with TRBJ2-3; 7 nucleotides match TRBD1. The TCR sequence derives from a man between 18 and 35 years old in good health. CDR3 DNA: TGTGCCAGCAGTTACGAGGGGGCGCCGGGAGATACGCAGTATTTT. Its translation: CASSYEGAPGDTQYF.